These 28 T cell receptor beta chains share one sample of origin, sequenced in a study of blood T cells in healthy people across ages. PCR was performed a second time for roughly 7 to 11 cycles using a sample-barcoded 5' primer and a J-beta primer mix. From the 5' RACE reads, TCRdb called clonotypes with MiXCR, one entry per CDR3 protein. The table shows approximately 800,000 distinct CDR3 sequences, with around 24% occurring only once. Another study also made use of these data, one on T cells of mothers and their children.

The sample taken for sequencing was blood. The receptors derive from a boy younger than 18 in good health.

The gene calls are TRBV20-1 and TRBJ2-5, with 9 nucleotides matching TRBD2. Germline trimming cut 7 bases from V and 2 bases from J; bases unmatched to any gene: 2. Germline V gene data show CDR1 as DFQATT and CDR2 as SNEGSKA (reference sequence). This CDR3 contains 12 residues. CDR3 region: CSVLAGQETQYF. The CDR3 DNA follows: TGCAGTGTTCTAGCGGGGCAAGAGACCCAGTACTTC.

This chain links TRBV12-3 or TRBV12-4 with TRBJ1-1; 8 bases are shared with TRBD1. This CDR3 has 15 amino acids. Trimming removed 5 bases from V and 5 bases from J; junction bases left unmatched: 10. The chain's CDR3 is CASSGSGDRRTEAFF. CDR3 coding DNA: TGTGCCAGCAGTGGTAGTGGGGACAGGAGGACTGAAGCTTTCTTT.

The V and J genes are TRBV9 and TRBJ1-2, with D tentatively TRBD1 (6 bases). The germline V and J ends were trimmed by 5 bases and 8 bases, with 19 bases remaining between them. Germline V gene data show CDR1 as SGDLS and CDR2 as YYNGEE. The CDR3 has 14 amino acids. The CDR3 reads CASSSTGSGEGYTF. CDR3 DNA sequence: TGTGCCAGCAGTTCGACAGGATCTGGGGAAGGCTACACCTTC.

This clonotype has only a few counts. V usage is TRBV19 and J usage is TRBJ2-1, with no clear D. The end of the DNA aligns better with TRBJ2-7, so the J call may be wrong. CDR3 length: 13 amino acids. Germline assignment: CDR1 LNHDA and CDR2 SQIVND (reference sequence). The CDR3 DNA follows: TGTGCCAGTAGTAAGACCGTTTCCTACGAGCAGTACTTC. Translation: CASSKTVSYEQYF.

The J gene is TRBJ1-2, the V gene TRBV29-1; 8 bases are a match to TRBD1. Looked up from germline, CDR1 is SQVTM and CDR2 is ANQGSEA. The CDR3 loop spans 12 amino acids. V was pared by 3 bases and J by 4 bases, with 1 base of the junction left unmatched. CDR3 in amino acids: CSVDGQGYGYTF. The CDR3 DNA follows: TGCAGCGTTGATGGACAGGGCTATGGCTACACCTTC.

The rearrangement uses TRBV6-2 or TRBV6-3 and TRBJ2-1; 8 bases map to TRBD2. There are 15 residues in the CDR3. V was pared by 6 bases and J by 5 bases, with 9 bases of the junction left unmatched. From germline, CDR1 is MNHEY and CDR2 SVGEGT. CDR3 nucleotide sequence: TGTGCCAGCAGAGACGGGGGGGTTAAAAACAATGAGCAGTTCTTC. The encoded protein is CASRDGGVKNNEQFF.

V gene TRBV10-3 combines with J gene TRBJ1-2; 9 bases are shared with TRBD1. J lost 2 bases, V lost 7 bases, and 5 bases had no gene match. This CDR3 has 14 residues. Germline CDR1 ENHRY, CDR2 SYGVKD. CDR3 coding DNA: TGTGCCATCAAGCCGGGACAGGGAAACTATGGCTACACCTTC. Encoded protein: CAIKPGQGNYGYTF.

The chain employs TRBV3-1 and TRBJ2-7; D ambiguous. V lost 1 base to trimming and J lost 3 bases, with 13 bases between them. The CDR3 is 15 residues long. Germline values: CDR1 LGHDT, CDR2 YNNKEL (reference sequence). The CDR3 DNA follows: TGTGCCAGCAGCCAAGCATACCAGAACTACTACGAGCAGTACTTC. Translated, it gives CASSQAYQNYYEQYF.

This clonotype was detected only a few times. J is TRBJ1-1 and V is TRBV27, with D unclear. V shed 0 bases and J shed 7 bases, with 9 bases lying between them. Germline V gene data show CDR1 as MNHEY and CDR2 as SMNVEV (reference sequence). CDR3 size: 13 residues. The CDR3 reads CASSLSRAGEAFF. In DNA form, the CDR3 reads TGTGCCAGCAGTTTATCGCGGGCGGGTGAAGCTTTCTTT.

This clonotype was seen repeatedly, ten times or more. In DNA, the CDR3 is TGTGCCAGCAGCTTGATGGCAGGGACAGAGGAGTTCTTC. The encoded protein is CASSLMAGTEEFF. This chain links TRBV5-5 with TRBJ2-1, with 7 positions matching TRBD1. V was clipped by 1 base and J by 14 bases; unmatched bases: 9. The germline V gene has CDR1 SGHKS and CDR2 YYEKEE (reference sequence). The CDR3 length is 13 residues.

The sample holds a few counts of this clonotype. This chain joins TRBV29-1 and TRBJ2-7; tentative D call: TRBD2 (5 bases). Trimming took 8 bases from V and 2 from J, leaving 16 bases between them. The CDR3 extends over 13 amino acids. In germline, CDR1 is SQVTM, CDR2 ANQGSEA. CDR3 in DNA: TGCAGCACCGGACTTGGGCCCCCCTACGAGCAGTACTTC. Its protein product is CSTGLGPPYEQYF.

The V gene is TRBV29-1, the J gene TRBJ1-2; perhaps TRBD1 as D (6 bases). The CDR3 consists of 13 residues. Trimming removed 7 bases at V and 6 bases at J, with 18 bases between. CDR1 is SQVTM and CDR2 is ANQGSEA in the germline V gene. The DNA for the CDR3 is TGCAGCGGCACCCCCGGACAGATGGATGGCTACACCTTC. Its translation: CSGTPGQMDGYTF. Filled out from reference TRBV29-1 and TRBJ1-2, the complete variable domain reads SAVISQKPSRDICQRGTSLTIQCQVDSQVTMMFWYRQQPGQSLTLIATANQGSEATYESGFVIDKFPISRPNLTFSTLTVSNMSPEDSSIYLCSGTPGQMDGYTFGSGTRLTVV.

This clonotype was found many times. The J gene is TRBJ1-5, the V gene TRBV9; D gene uncertain. The length of the CDR3 is 13 residues. Germline V gene sequence: CDR1 SGDLS, CDR2 YYNGEE. Between the trimmed V and J ends, which lost 4 bases and 2 bases, there was a span of 7 bases. CDR3 region: CASSPEGNQPQHF. DNA for the CDR3: TGTGCCAGCAGCCCGGAGGGCAATCAGCCCCAGCATTTT.

There are a few counts of this clonotype. One junction end disagrees with the germline gene, perhaps due to a read error. This chain connects TRBV7-2 to TRBJ2-3, with unresolved D. This CDR3 spans 13 amino acids. Germline CDR1 SGHTA, CDR2 FQGNSA. CDR3 bases: TGTGCCAGCAGCTTAGGGGCAAGAGATACGCGGTATTTT. Its translation is CASSLGARDTRYF.

The table lists this clonotype with a count of one. The genes are TRBV30 and TRBJ1-2; D not certain. Germline CDR1 reads GTSNPN; CDR2 reads SVGIG (reference sequence). V was clipped by 1 base and J by 0 bases, with 6 bases between them. This CDR3 has 13 amino acids. CDR3 sequence reads: CAWSALANYGYTF. In DNA form, the CDR3 reads TGTGCCTGGAGTGCACTCGCTAACTATGGCTACACCTTC.

The chain uses TRBV29-1 and TRBJ1-2; 7 bases map to TRBD1. CDR1 and CDR2 (germline): SQVTM, ANQGSEA. V lost 4 bases and J lost 2; bases outside the gene matches: 1. This CDR3 contains 12 residues. CDR3 sequence (DNA): TGCAGCGTTGGGGACAGAAACTATGGCTACACCTTC. It codes for CSVGDRNYGYTF.

This sequence joins TRBV7-2 and TRBJ2-3, with D uncertain. Germline V gene sequence: CDR1 SGHTA, CDR2 FQGNSA. Deletions cut 1 base from V and 4 bases from J, with 9 bases between. CDR3 length: 14 amino acids. The CDR3 sequence is CASSLGIGPDTQYF. In nucleotides, the CDR3 is TGTGCCAGCAGCTTAGGGATAGGTCCAGATACGCAGTATTTT.

The chain carries TRBV14 and TRBJ2-3, with TRBD1 matching over 8 bases. The V segment lost 5 bases and the J segment 2 bases; nucleotides outside the gene matches: 15. The V gene's germline CDR1 is SGHDN and CDR2 FVKESK. The CDR3 runs to 18 residues. The CDR3 region has the DNA TGTGCCAGCAGCTTTTCGCCAGTCTCAGGGGGCATCACAGATACGCAGTATTTT. Translated, it gives CASSFSPVSGGITDTQYF.

The table lists this clonotype with a count of one. The rearrangement links TRBV11-1 to TRBJ2-2; 10 nucleotides agree with TRBD1. The CDR3 has 20 amino acids. After removal of 7 bases from V and 2 bases from J, the junction contained 19 bases not matched to a gene. Germline-derived CDR1 and CDR2 are SGHAT and FQDESV (reference sequence). The CDR3, as DNA: TGTGCCAGCAAGTTCAATATGGACAGGGGGGAAGAATATAACACCGGGGAGCTGTTTTTT. This encodes CASKFNMDRGEEYNTGELFF. The whole variable domain, remainder taken from reference TRBV11-1 and TRBJ2-2, is EAEVAQSPRYKITEKSQAVAFWCDPISGHATLYWYRQILGQGPELLVQFQDESVVDDSQLPKDRFSAERLKGVDSTLKIQPAELGDSAMYLCASKFNMDRGEEYNTGELFFGEGSRLTVL.

J is TRBJ2-1 and V is TRBV29-1; 10 bases are shared with TRBD1. Trimming removed 4 bases from V and 0 bases from J; junction bases left unmatched: 3. The CDR3 spans 15 residues. Germline-derived CDR1 and CDR2 are SQVTM and ANQGSEA. The CDR3 region is CSVGQGAGSYNEQFF. The CDR3, as DNA: TGCAGCGTTGGACAGGGGGCGGGCTCCTACAATGAGCAGTTCTTC.

This clonotype came up a few times. This chain links TRBV29-1 with TRBJ2-5; no clear D gene. The germline CDR1 and CDR2 sequences are SQVTM and ANQGSEA. The CDR3 runs to 11 residues. V dropped 4 bases and J dropped 3 bases, with 6 bases sitting between them. CDR3 DNA: TGCAGCGTTGCAGGAAAAGAGACCCAGTACTTC. This gives the protein CSVAGKETQYF.

The genes are TRBV27 and TRBJ2-1; 8 bases fit TRBD2. The DNA end is a closer match to TRBJ2-7, so the J assignment may be wrong. The CDR3 has 15 residues. The V gene's germline CDR1 is MNHEY and CDR2 SMNVEV (reference sequence). CDR3 residues: CASSFGGGPPYEQYF. The DNA of the CDR3 is TGTGCCAGCAGTTTCGGCGGGGGGCCTCCCTACGAGCAGTACTTC.

This clonotype was seen a handful of times. This chain links TRBV6-5 with TRBJ1-2; a possible D gene is TRBD1 (6 bases). The ends were cut back, 5 bases at V and 3 bases at J, with 13 bases in the middle. Germline V CDR1 and CDR2: MNHEY, SVGAGI. This CDR3 is built from 14 residues. CDR3 sequence (DNA): TGTGCCAGCAGTAGCGATCAGGGGTACTATGGCTACACCTTC. Its translation: CASSSDQGYYGYTF.

This chain links TRBV7-9 with TRBJ2-3; D unresolved. In germline, CDR1 is SEHNR, CDR2 FQNEAQ (reference sequence). This CDR3 region has 14 residues. V was clipped by 6 bases and J by 4 bases, with 14 bases between them. As DNA, the CDR3 is TGTGCCAGCAGTTCAGCTAGTCGTGCAGATACGCAGTATTTT. Its protein product is CASSSASRADTQYF.

The rearrangement joins TRBV29-1 to TRBJ1-1; D remains ambiguous. Germline CDR1 SQVTM, CDR2 ANQGSEA. The germline V and J ends were trimmed by 7 bases and 3 bases, with 6 bases remaining between them. The CDR3 has 10 residues. CDR3 sequence: CSGLHTEAFF. CDR3 coding DNA: TGCAGCGGGCTACACACTGAAGCTTTCTTT.

This clonotype was seen a few times. This sequence joins TRBV29-1 and TRBJ2-1, with TRBD2 identical over 10 bases. The CDR3 loop spans 12 amino acids. Germline V CDR1 and CDR2: SQVTM, ANQGSEA. Losses at the gene ends were 6 bases for V and 8 bases for J; bases not matched to a gene: 4. CDR3 residues: CSVPGLAYEQFF. The DNA for the CDR3 is TGCAGCGTGCCGGGACTAGCGTATGAGCAGTTCTTC.

The gene calls are TRBV18 and TRBJ2-1; D may be TRBD1 (5 bases). This CDR3 is 11 amino acids long. The V and J ends lost 3 bases and 10 bases respectively, with 7 bases between them. In germline, CDR1 is KGHSH, CDR2 LQKENI. The CDR3 sequence is CASSPTGEQFF. Written as DNA, the CDR3 is TGTGCCAGCTCACCTACAGGCGAGCAGTTCTTC. Full variable domain (remainder filled in from reference TRBV18 and TRBJ2-1): NAGVMQNPRHLVRRRGQEARLRCSPMKGHSHVYWYRQLPEEGLKFMVYLQKENIIDESGMPKERFSAEFPKEGPSILRIQQVVRGDSAAYFCASSPTGEQFFGPGTRLTVL.

Details on this clonotype: One end of the junction fails to match germline, which may point to a read error. J is TRBJ1-2 and V is TRBV15; 7 bases map to TRBD1. CDR3 size: 13 residues. Germline V gene sequence: CDR1 LNHNV, CDR2 YYDKDF (reference sequence). As DNA, the CDR3 is TGTGCCGCCAGCAGCCCAGACAGGGAGGGCTACACCTTC. This sequence encodes CAASSPDREGYTF.